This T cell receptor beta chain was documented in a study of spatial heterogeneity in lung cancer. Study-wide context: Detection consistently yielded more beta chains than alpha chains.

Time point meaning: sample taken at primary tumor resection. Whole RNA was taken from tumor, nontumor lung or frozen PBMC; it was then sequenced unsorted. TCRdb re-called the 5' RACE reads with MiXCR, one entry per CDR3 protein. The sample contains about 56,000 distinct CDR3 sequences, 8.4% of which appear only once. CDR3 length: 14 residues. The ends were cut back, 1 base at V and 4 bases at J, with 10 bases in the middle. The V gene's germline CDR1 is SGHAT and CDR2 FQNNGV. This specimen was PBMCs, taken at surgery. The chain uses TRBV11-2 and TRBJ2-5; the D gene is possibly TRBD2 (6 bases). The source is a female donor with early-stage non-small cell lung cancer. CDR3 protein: CASSLAGALETQYF. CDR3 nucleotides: TGTGCCAGCAGCTTAGCGGGAGCCCTAGAGACCCAGTACTTC. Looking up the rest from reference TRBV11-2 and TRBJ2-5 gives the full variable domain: EAGVAQSPRYKIIEKRQSVAFWCNPISGHATLYWYQQILGQGPKLLIQFQNNGVVDDSQLPKDRFSAERLKGVDSTLKIQPAKLEDSAVYLCASSLAGALETQYFGPGTRLLVL.